This TCR beta chain was profiled in a study of blood T cell repertoires in COVID-19. Study at large: Donors in the United States, Italy and Spain gave samples during acute or convalescent COVID-19. Sources were T cells, B-cell-depleted T cells, or PBMCs; the material itself was cDNA or gDNA.

Germline V CDR1 and CDR2: SEHNR, FQNEAQ (reference sequence). The junction had 7 bases not matched to a gene; V was cut back by 5 bases and J by 1 base. CDR3 length: 15 residues. Authors' data handling: It was from reference gene primer amplification that nucleated cell counts were estimated. Measured with immunoSEQ multiplex PCR; TCRdb has only the in-frame clones, and not every one. V, J and clone size are taken as reported in that table, and D and trimming were inferred from the DNA itself. The data hold 70,000 to 75,000 clones, with about 88% observed a single time. The rearrangement links TRBV7-9 to TRBJ2-7; TRBD1 agrees at 8 bases. This clonotype was obtained from a human donor in a cohort sampled during active COVID-19. Source material: peripheral blood. This CDR3 is CASSRGTGPSYEQYF. The DNA of the CDR3 is TGTGCCAGCAGCCGCGGGACAGGACCATCCTACGAGCAGTACTTC. The complete variable domain, with remaining parts taken from reference TRBV7-9 and TRBJ2-7, reads DTGVSQNPRHKITKRGQNVTFRCDPISEHNRLYWYRQTLGQGPEFLTYFQNEAQLEKSRLLSDRFSAERPKGSFSTLEIQRTEQGDSAMYLCASSRGTGPSYEQYFGPGTRLTVT.